This T cell receptor beta chain was identified during a study of post-analysis software for immune sequencing data. Study-wide points: The five TRBV segments detected at higher frequency in patients than in controls included TRBV5-6, TRBV5-1 and TRBV20-1. Controls showed significantly higher normalized Chao1 diversity than did multiple sclerosis patients.

The CDR3 extends over 16 amino acids. Trimming pared 0 bases from V and 1 base from J, leaving 10 bases between. Germline V CDR1 and CDR2: MGHRA, YSYEKL. Prepared libraries of TCR beta cDNA carried unique molecular identifiers. The authors obtained approximately 540,000 cDNA molecules from roughly 1.1 to 9.2 million T cells. TCRdb re-called the PCR reads through MiXCR, storing one row per CDR3 protein. The sample includes around 200,000 distinct CDR3 sequences, 25% to 30% of them seen just once. This clonotype was counted only a few times. The antigen is not known. Source material: blood. The origin of this receptor is a girl under 18 with multiple sclerosis. The chain couples TRBV4-1 to TRBJ1-5, with no clear D. The CDR3 bases are TGCGCCAGCAGCCAAGAGGGGATTCCAAGCAATCAGCCCCAGCATTTT. This encodes CASSQEGIPSNQPQHF.